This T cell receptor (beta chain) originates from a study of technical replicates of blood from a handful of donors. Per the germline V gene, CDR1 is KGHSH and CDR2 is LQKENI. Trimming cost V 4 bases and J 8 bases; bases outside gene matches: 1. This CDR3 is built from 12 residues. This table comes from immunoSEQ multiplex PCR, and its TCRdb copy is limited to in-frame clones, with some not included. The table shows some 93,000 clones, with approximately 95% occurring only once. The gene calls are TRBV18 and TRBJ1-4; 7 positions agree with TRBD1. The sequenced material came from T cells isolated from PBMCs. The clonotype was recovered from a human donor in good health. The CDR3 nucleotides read TGTGCCAGCTCACGGGACAGCGAAAAACTGTTTTTT. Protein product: CASSRDSEKLFF.